This paragraph covers one TCR beta chain sequence. Its antigen is unknown. These data belong to a study of cytomegalovirus exposure and HLA in healthy donors. Study-wide results and caveats: Immune exposure information available was restricted to CMV serostatus. A few V segments could not be told apart, such as TRBV6-2 and TRBV6-3, and were left out. Common viral pathogens (according to a later analysis) appeared linked to several of the most significant clusters.

The PCR was carried out with 60 Vbeta primers and 13 Jbeta primers. Generated by immunoSEQ multiplex PCR, the TCRdb table keeps only in-frame clones and is missing some. This repertoire shows approximately 160,000 clones, over 65% found once; its top ten account for 1.2% to 1.5%. The length of the CDR3 is 13 residues. Germline CDR1 reads LGHNT; CDR2 reads FRNRAP. Trimming stripped 1 base from V and 4 bases from J, with 5 bases between. The origin of this receptor is a woman aged 30 to 39 in good health and CMV-seropositive. This chain connects TRBV12-5 to TRBJ2-1; D unclear. The sample consisted of PBMCs. CDR3 in DNA: TGTGCTAGTGGTTTGGACCAGTACAATGAGCAGTTCTTC. It encodes CASGLDQYNEQFF.